One and the same sample provided the 32 T cell receptor beta chains below, sequenced in a study of CXCR3-negative and CXCR3-positive naive CD8 T cells. Study conclusions and caveats: TRB CDR3s of CXCR3-positive naive cells were more hydrophobic than those of CXCR3-negative naive cells.

Via 5' RACE with UMI labels, TRB cDNA libraries were prepared. TCRdb re-called the 5' RACE reads and shows each CDR3 protein once, DNA omitted. The specimen's table records 150,000 to 180,000 distinct CDR3 sequences. Their antigens remain unidentified. Sequencing was carried out using naive CXCR3+ CD8+ T cells from blood. Described subset: CD45RO-CCR7+CD27+CD95- naive CD8+ T cells expressing CXCR3 (TNR3+). The receptors derive from a human donor in good health. Some clones in this sample may be carry-over from other donors' samples.

V is TRBV13 and J is TRBJ1-6. Germline values: CDR1 PRHDT, CDR2 FYEKMQ (reference sequence). The CDR3 contains 14 residues. This chain's CDR3 is CASRSTRYNSPLHF.

V and J are TRBV15 and TRBJ1-4; TCRdb calls TRBD1, which cannot be checked without DNA. Germline lookup yields CDR1 LNHNV and CDR2 YYDKDF (reference sequence). CDR3 length equals 15 residues. This CDR3 reads CATSPRDRGNEKLFF.

The chain combines TRBV4-1 with TRBJ1-1. The CDR3 consists of 16 residues. Germline CDR1 reads MGHRA; CDR2 reads YSYEKL. The CDR3 region is CASSQEGGGGNTEAFF.

V is TRBV9 and J is TRBJ2-7; the D call of TRBD2 rests on TCRdb alone, since no DNA is present to check it. The germline V gene encodes CDR1 SGDLS and CDR2 YYNGEE. The CDR3 contains 16 residues. The CDR3 loop reads CASSVGVLRPDLKQYF.

The rearrangement uses TRBV10-3 and TRBJ2-7; the TCRdb D gene call, TRBD1, has no DNA to confirm it. The CDR3 sequence is 16 residues long. Germline V lookup: CDR1 ENHRY, CDR2 SYGVKD. The CDR3: CAIKSIVGTGVYEQYF.

The chain couples TRBV11-2 to TRBJ2-7; without DNA, the TCRdb call of TRBD2 cannot be checked. In germline, CDR1 is SGHAT, CDR2 FQNNGV. This CDR3 is 15 amino acids long. CDR3 in amino acids: CASSLDSGRGNEQYF.

The chain uses TRBV9 and TRBJ2-2; no DNA is available, so the TRBD2 call from TCRdb remains unchecked. CDR3 length: 16 residues. CDR1 and CDR2 from the germline V gene are SGDLS and YYNGEE. This CDR3 is CASSDGLAGNTGELFF.

The rearrangement joins TRBV29-1 to TRBJ1-6; TCRdb's assignment of TRBD1 cannot be checked, as there is no DNA. The CDR3 has 17 residues. Looked up from germline, CDR1 is SQVTM and CDR2 is ANQGSEA. This CDR3 reads CSAPTRDRVSGNSPLHF.

This sequence joins TRBV12-3 or TRBV12-4 and TRBJ1-1; lacking DNA, the TRBD1 call made by TCRdb goes unchecked. The CDR3 extends over 13 amino acids. The CDR3 here is CASSPPGNTEAFF.

V and J are TRBV4-3 and TRBJ2-5. The CDR3 spans 13 residues. From germline, CDR1 is LGHNA and CDR2 YSLEER. The CDR3 sequence: CASSQVLWETQYF.

The chain links TRBV9 to TRBJ2-5. Per the germline V gene, CDR1 is SGDLS and CDR2 is YYNGEE. This CDR3 comprises 13 residues. The CDR3 is CASSVDYEETQYF. Using reference TRBV9 and TRBJ2-5 for the parts outside the CDR3, the full variable domain is DSGVTQTPKHLITATGQRVTLRCSPRSGDLSVYWYQQSLDQGLQFLIQYYNGEERAKGNILERFSAQQFPDLHSELNLSSLELGDSALYFCASSVDYEETQYFGPGTRLLVL.

J is TRBJ2-7 and V is TRBV7-9; checking the TCRdb D call of TRBD1 is not possible without DNA. Germline V gene sequence: CDR1 SEHNR, CDR2 FQNEAQ (reference sequence). The CDR3 consists of 16 residues. CDR3 sequence reads: CASSLDPGDRAYEQYF.

V is TRBV4-3 and J is TRBJ1-3. From germline, CDR1 is LGHNA and CDR2 YSLEER. The CDR3 covers 17 residues. The CDR3 spells CDSSQDRAGGTGNTIYF.

This rearrangement joins TRBV5-4 to TRBJ1-4. Germline V gene data show CDR1 as SGHNT and CDR2 as YYREEE (reference sequence). There are 13 residues in the CDR3. Here the CDR3 reads CASSNGHNEKLFF.

The chain uses TRBV29-1 and TRBJ1-4. The CDR3 spans 18 residues. Germline lookup yields CDR1 SQVTM and CDR2 ANQGSEA. The CDR3 region is CSVEVSGAWETANEKLFF. Complete variable domain (other parts from reference TRBV29-1 and TRBJ1-4): SAVISQKPSRDICQRGTSLTIQCQVDSQVTMMFWYRQQPGQSLTLIATANQGSEATYESGFVIDKFPISRPNLTFSTLTVSNMSPEDSSIYLCSVEVSGAWETANEKLFFGSGTQLSVL.

CDR3 sequence: CASSLARGRMSNQPQHF. The chain carries TRBV5-6 and TRBJ1-5. Germline assignment: CDR1 SGHDT and CDR2 YYEEEE. This CDR3 region has 17 residues.

V usage is TRBV15 and J usage is TRBJ2-3; TCRdb picks TRBD2, but there is no DNA to check that call. The CDR3 is made up of 20 amino acids. The germline V gene has CDR1 LNHNV and CDR2 YYDKDF (reference sequence). The CDR3 loop reads CATSSPTSGGAEDFTDTQYF.

This chain joins TRBV28 and TRBJ2-7; the TCRdb D gene call, TRBD1, has no DNA to confirm it. The CDR3 sequence is 14 residues long. The germline V gene encodes CDR1 MDHEN and CDR2 SYDVKM. This chain's CDR3 is CASSLSGQGDEQYF.

CDR3 amino acids: CASSLSLREGEQFF. The gene calls are TRBV7-9 and TRBJ2-1. Germline V gives CDR1 SEHNR, CDR2 FQNEAQ (reference sequence). The CDR3 has 14 amino acids. Looking up the rest from reference TRBV7-9 and TRBJ2-1 gives the full variable domain: DTGVSQNPRHKITKRGQNVTFRCDPISEHNRLYWYRQTLGQGPEFLTYFQNEAQLEKSRLLSDRFSAERPKGSFSTLEIQRTEQGDSAMYLCASSLSLREGEQFFGPGTRLTVL.

The rearrangement links TRBV9 to TRBJ2-7; TCRdb lists TRBD1, though no DNA is available to test this call. The CDR3 consists of 14 residues. In germline, CDR1 is SGDLS, CDR2 YYNGEE. The chain's CDR3 is CASSPRDRANEQYF.

The CDR3 loop reads CASSQDNIQGDTQYF. The rearrangement uses TRBV3-1 and TRBJ2-3; with no DNA, the TCRdb D assignment of TRBD1 cannot be verified. This CDR3 comprises 15 residues. CDR1 is LGHDT, CDR2 YNNKEL, per germline (reference sequence).

The V and J genes are TRBV7-9 and TRBJ1-2; TCRdb designates TRBD1, a call that cannot be tested without DNA. The CDR3 covers 14 residues. Germline CDR1 reads SEHNR; CDR2 reads FQNEAQ (reference sequence). The CDR3 is CASSSDIQSYGYTF.

The chain recombines TRBV11-2 with TRBJ2-3; TCRdb names TRBD2, which stays unverified in the absence of DNA. Germline V lookup: CDR1 SGHAT, CDR2 FQNNGV. This CDR3 comprises 15 residues. CDR3 sequence reads: CASSLVGGASDTQYF.

The V and J genes are TRBV4-1 and TRBJ2-7; TCRdb's D call of TRBD2 is untestable without DNA. CDR3 length equals 16 residues. The V gene's germline CDR1 is MGHRA and CDR2 YSYEKL. Here the CDR3 reads CASSPLGREVPYEQYF.

The V and J genes are TRBV29-1 and TRBJ2-3; the D call of TRBD2 rests on TCRdb alone, since no DNA is present to check it. The CDR3 extends over 13 amino acids. Looked up from germline, CDR1 is SQVTM and CDR2 is ANQGSEA. The CDR3 loop reads CSAGGLSTDTQYF.

The chain uses TRBV5-1 and TRBJ2-7; TCRdb reports TRBD1, a call that lacks DNA to check it against. Germline V gives CDR1 SGHRS, CDR2 YFSETQ. The CDR3 has 14 amino acids. CDR3 region: CASSLGTGGYEQYF.

The chain employs TRBV29-1 and TRBJ2-2. In germline, CDR1 is SQVTM, CDR2 ANQGSEA. CDR3 length: 12 amino acids. The CDR3 protein is CSVEGPTGELFF.

J is TRBJ2-7 and V is TRBV28; the TCRdb call, TRBD1, lacks DNA for checking. The CDR3 length is 15 residues. Germline lookup yields CDR1 MDHEN and CDR2 SYDVKM. The CDR3 is CASSLFGQGEYEQYF.

The CDR3 loop is CASSVAGEGTQDTQYF. The chain links TRBV9 to TRBJ2-3; TCRdb names TRBD2, which stays unverified in the absence of DNA. The CDR3 is made up of 16 amino acids. Germline V gene data show CDR1 as SGDLS and CDR2 as YYNGEE.

The rearrangement joins TRBV5-1 to TRBJ1-1. Germline V gene lookup returns CDR1 SGHRS and CDR2 YFSETQ. The CDR3 runs to 14 residues. CDR3 region: CASSSPGGPTEAFF.

The V gene is TRBV7-2, the J gene TRBJ2-1; without DNA, the TCRdb call of TRBD2 cannot be checked. The CDR3 loop spans 16 amino acids. Germline V lookup: CDR1 SGHTA, CDR2 FQGNSA. CDR3 protein: CASSSRGTSGVYEQFF.

The V and J genes are TRBV28 and TRBJ1-1. CDR1 MDHEN and CDR2 SYDVKM come from the germline V gene. The CDR3 extends over 14 amino acids. The CDR3: CASSFKFMNTEAFF.